This TCR beta chain was retrieved from a study of blood T cells in healthy people across ages. A few counts support this clonotype. Its antigen is still unknown. Compared with germline, one end of the junction differs, possibly owing to a read error. Germline-derived CDR1 and CDR2 are LGHNT and FRNRAP. The CDR3 has 15 amino acids. Each sample gave at least 6.5 million isolated PBMCs. A second PCR of about 7 to 11 cycles used a sample-barcoded 5' primer and a J-beta primer mix. One entry per CDR3 protein results from TCRdb running MiXCR on the 5' RACE reads. The data contain some 1.5 million distinct CDR3 sequences, 28% of them singletons. Study-level results: It was not known whether donors were CMV positive (a possible confounder of expanded clonotype changes).

The gene calls are TRBV12-5 and TRBJ1-2, with D perhaps matching TRBD1 (6 bases). Sequenced input: blood. The TCR comes from a woman in her twenties or thirties in good health. The CDR3 coding sequence is TGTGCTAGTGGTTTGGTACCCGAGACAGGCTATGACTACACCTTC. As protein: CASGLVPETGYDYTF.